The clone carrying this T cell receptor (beta chain) appeared many times. The antigen remains unidentified. This sample is drawn from a study of human T cells and chemical hapten exposure. In the study overall: Small pooled library volume differences mainly caused per-sample TCR yield variation.

Regarding time point: patch test 1, 2 weeks after DPC sensitization. The treatment: therapeutic diphenylcyclopropenone sensitization with weekly scalp DPC. General study results and limits: No shift was seen in TCRs above 1 in 1000 frequency with DPC sensitization. Among expanded TCRs, significantly more large CDR3 similarity clusters formed than among controls. The count of PT1 expanded TCRs correlated positively with patch test score.

TCRdb fed the RACE reads into MiXCR, producing one record per CDR3 protein. The sample yields about 82,000 distinct CDR3 sequences, around a tenth seen once. This CDR3 contains 11 residues. V dropped 5 bases and J dropped 4 bases, with 2 bases sitting between them. CDR1 and CDR2 from the germline V gene are SGHAT and FQNNGV. The input for sequencing was whole blood, taken in connection with sensitization to the hapten diphenylcyclopropenone (DPC). This clonotype originated in a woman between 45 and 60 years old with alopecia areata. Some clones in this sample may be carry-over from other donors' samples. This chain uses TRBV11-2 with TRBJ2-2; D is ambiguous. CDR3 sequence: CASSRTGELFF. Here the CDR3 DNA reads TGTGCCAGCAGCCGCACCGGGGAGCTGTTTTTT.